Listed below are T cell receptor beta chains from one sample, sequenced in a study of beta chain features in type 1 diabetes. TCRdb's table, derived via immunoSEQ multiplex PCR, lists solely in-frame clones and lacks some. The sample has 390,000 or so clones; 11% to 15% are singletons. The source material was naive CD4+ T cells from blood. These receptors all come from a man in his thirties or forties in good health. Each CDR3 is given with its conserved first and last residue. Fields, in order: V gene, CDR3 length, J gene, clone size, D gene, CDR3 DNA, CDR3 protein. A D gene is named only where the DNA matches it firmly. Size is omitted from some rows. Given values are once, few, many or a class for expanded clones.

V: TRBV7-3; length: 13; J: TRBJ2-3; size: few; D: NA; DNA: TGTGCCAGCAGCTTAACGTCTGGTGATACGCAGTATTTT; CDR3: CASSLTSGDTQYF
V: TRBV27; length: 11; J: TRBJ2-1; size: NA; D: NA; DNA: TGTGCCAGCAGTTTTTCAAATGAGCAGTTCTTC; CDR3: CASSFSNEQFF
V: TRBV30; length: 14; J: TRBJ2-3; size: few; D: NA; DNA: TGTGCCTGGAGTATAGGGAAGGGTACAGATACGCAGTATTTT; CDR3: CAWSIGKGTDTQYF
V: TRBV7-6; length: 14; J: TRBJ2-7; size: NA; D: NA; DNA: TGTGCCAGCAGCTTATGGGAAGGATCTGCCGAGCAGTACTTC; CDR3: CASSLWEGSAEQYF
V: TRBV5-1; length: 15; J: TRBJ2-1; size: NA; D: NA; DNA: TGCGCCAGCAGCTTAACTGGAGAGTCCTACAATGAGCAGTTCTTC; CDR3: CASSLTGESYNEQFF
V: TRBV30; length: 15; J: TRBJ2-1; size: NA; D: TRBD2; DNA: TGTGCCTGGAGTGTCCTGGGACTAGCGGACAATGAGCAGTTCTTC; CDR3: CAWSVLGLADNEQFF
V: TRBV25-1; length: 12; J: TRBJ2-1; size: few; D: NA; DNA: TGTGCCAGCGGGAGACAATACAATGAGCAGTTCTTC; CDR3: CASGRQYNEQFF
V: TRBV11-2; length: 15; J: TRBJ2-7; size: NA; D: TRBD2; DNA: TGTGCCAGCAGCTTAGCTAGCGGGGGGTACTACGAGCAGTACTTC; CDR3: CASSLASGGYYEQYF
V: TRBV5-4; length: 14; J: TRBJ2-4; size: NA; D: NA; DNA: TGTGCCAGCAGCTTGGCCGGGACGCCGAACATACAGTACTTC; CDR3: CASSLAGTPNIQYF
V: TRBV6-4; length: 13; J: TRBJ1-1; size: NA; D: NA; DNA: TGTGCCAGCAGAGGGGTAGGGGACACTGAAGCTTTCTTT; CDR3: CASRGVGDTEAFF
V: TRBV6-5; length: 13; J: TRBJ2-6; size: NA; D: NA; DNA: TGTGCCACCATTAGCTCTGGGGCCAACGTCCTGACTTTC; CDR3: CATISSGANVLTF
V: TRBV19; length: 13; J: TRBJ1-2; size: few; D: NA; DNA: TGTGCCAGTAGTACCGGGACGCCATATGGCTACACCTTC; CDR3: CASSTGTPYGYTF
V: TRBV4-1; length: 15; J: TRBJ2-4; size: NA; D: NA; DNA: TGCGCCAGCAGACACCCGACCGGGTCTTCCGACATTCAGTACTTC; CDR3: CASRHPTGSSDIQYF
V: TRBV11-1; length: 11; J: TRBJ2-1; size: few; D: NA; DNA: TGTGCCAGCAGCTTCGCGGGAGAGCAGTTCTTC; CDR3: CASSFAGEQFF
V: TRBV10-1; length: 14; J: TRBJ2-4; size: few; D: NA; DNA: TGCGCCAGCAGTGAGTCTATGGCCAAAAACATTCAGTACTTC; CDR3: CASSESMAKNIQYF
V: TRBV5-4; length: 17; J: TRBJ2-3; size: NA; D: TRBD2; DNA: TGTGCCAGCAGCGATCCGGTAGCGGGAGGGGTTAGAGATACGCAGTATTTT; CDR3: CASSDPVAGGVRDTQYF
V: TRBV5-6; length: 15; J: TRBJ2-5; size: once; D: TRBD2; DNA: TGTGCCAGCAGCTTGCTGACTAGCGGGAGTGAGACCCAGTACTTC; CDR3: CASSLLTSGSETQYF
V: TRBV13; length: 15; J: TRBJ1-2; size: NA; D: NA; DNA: TGTGCCAGCAGCACTGGGTTGAGTACGAACTATGGCTACACCTTC; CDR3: CASSTGLSTNYGYTF
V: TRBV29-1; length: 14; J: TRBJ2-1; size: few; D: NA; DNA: TGCAGCGTTAGTTTACGGGTCAAGCACAATGAGCAGTTCTTC; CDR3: CSVSLRVKHNEQFF
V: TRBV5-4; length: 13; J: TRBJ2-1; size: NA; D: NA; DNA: TGTGCCAGCAGCTTGACAGGGCAAAATGAGCAGTTCTTC; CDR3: CASSLTGQNEQFF
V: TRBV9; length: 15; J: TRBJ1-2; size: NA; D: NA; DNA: TGTGCCAGCAGCGTAGATATGGGCCGTAACTATGGCTACACCTTC; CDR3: CASSVDMGRNYGYTF
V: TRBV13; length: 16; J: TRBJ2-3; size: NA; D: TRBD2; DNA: TGTGCCAGCAGCTACCTAGCGGGGGGCGTCACAGATACGCAGTATTTT; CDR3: CASSYLAGGVTDTQYF
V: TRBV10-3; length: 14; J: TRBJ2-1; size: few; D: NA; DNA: TGTGCCATCAGTGAAGAGAGGGGTTACAATGAGCAGTTCTTC; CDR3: CAISEERGYNEQFF
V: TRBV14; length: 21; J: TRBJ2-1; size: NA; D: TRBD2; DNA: TGTGCCAGCAGCCTATTCCTTCCGGGACTAGCGGGGATGGGGGGTTACAATGAGCAGTTCTTC; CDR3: CASSLFLPGLAGMGGYNEQFF
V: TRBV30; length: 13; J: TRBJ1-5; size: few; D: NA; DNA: TGTGCCTGGAGTTCTGCCGGTGGTCAGCCCCAGCATTTT; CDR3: CAWSSAGGQPQHF
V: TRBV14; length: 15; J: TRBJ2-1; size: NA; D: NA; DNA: TGTGCCAGCAGCCAAGCGATAAGCTGGTACAATGAGCAGTTCTTC; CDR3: CASSQAISWYNEQFF
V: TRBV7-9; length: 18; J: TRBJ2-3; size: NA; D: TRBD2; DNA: TGTGCCAGCAGACCGATTTCCGGGACTAGCGAAAGCACAGATACGCAGTATTTT; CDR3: CASRPISGTSESTDTQYF
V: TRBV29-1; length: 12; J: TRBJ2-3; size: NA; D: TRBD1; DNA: TGCAGCGTTGGAGACAGGGAAGATACGCAGTATTTT; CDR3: CSVGDREDTQYF
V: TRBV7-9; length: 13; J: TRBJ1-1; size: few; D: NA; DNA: TGTGCCAGCAGCCCCCTCATGAACACTGAAGCTTTCTTT; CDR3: CASSPLMNTEAFF
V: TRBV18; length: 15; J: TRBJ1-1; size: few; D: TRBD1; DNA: TGTGCCAGCTCACCACCGGATAGGGACAGGGCGAAGGCTTTCTTT; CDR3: CASSPPDRDRAKAFF
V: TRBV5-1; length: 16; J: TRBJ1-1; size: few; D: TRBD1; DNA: TGCGCCAGCAGCACGCACCCGACAGGGATGAACACTGAAGCTTTCTTT; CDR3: CASSTHPTGMNTEAFF
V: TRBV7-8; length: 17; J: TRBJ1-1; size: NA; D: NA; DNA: TGTGCCAGCAGCGCGACAGGTCGGGGGGCCTGGGGCACTGAAGCTTTCTTT; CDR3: CASSATGRGAWGTEAFF
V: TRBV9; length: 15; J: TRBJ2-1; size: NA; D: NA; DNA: TGTGCCAGCAGCCGCCTAGACGTTACGTACAATGAGCAGTTCTTC; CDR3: CASSRLDVTYNEQFF
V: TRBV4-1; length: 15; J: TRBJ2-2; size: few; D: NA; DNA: TGCGCCAGCAGCCAAGACCCCACTAGTAGCTGGGAGCTGTTTTTT; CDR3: CASSQDPTSSWELFF
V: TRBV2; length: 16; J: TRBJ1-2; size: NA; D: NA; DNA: TGTGCCAGCAGTGATAAAACCCGGCTCTTGGACGGCGGCTACACCTTC; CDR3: CASSDKTRLLDGGYTF
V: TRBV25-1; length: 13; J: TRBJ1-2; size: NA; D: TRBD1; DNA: TGTGCCAGCAGTCCAGACAGGGGTTTTGGCTACACCTTC; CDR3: CASSPDRGFGYTF
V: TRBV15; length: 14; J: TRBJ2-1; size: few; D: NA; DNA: TGTGCCACCAGCAGAGACGCGGCTAGCGAAAGGCAGTTCTTC; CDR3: CATSRDAASERQFF
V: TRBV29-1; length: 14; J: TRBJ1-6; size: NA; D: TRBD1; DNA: TGCAGCGTTAGCGAGGGGACAGTGAATTCACTCCTCCACTTT; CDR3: CSVSEGTVNSLLHF
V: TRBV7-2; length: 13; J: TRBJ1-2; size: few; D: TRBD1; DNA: TGTGCCAGCAGCCAAGACAGGGTAACGGGCTACACCTTC; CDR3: CASSQDRVTGYTF
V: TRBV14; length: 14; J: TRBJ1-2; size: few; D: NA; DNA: TGTGCCAGCAGCCAAGGTCTGGGGAACTATGGCTACACCTTC; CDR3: CASSQGLGNYGYTF
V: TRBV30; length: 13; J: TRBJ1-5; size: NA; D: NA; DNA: TGTGCCTGGAGTGTACACGGTATTCAGCCCCAGCATTTT; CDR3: CAWSVHGIQPQHF